The T cell receptor (beta chain) described here comes from a study of shared clonotypes between healthy human individuals. As defined, naive CD8 cells were CD45RO-negative and positively selected for CCR7, with terminally differentiated effector memory CD45RA+ cells excluded. Germline CDR1 reads MNHEY; CDR2 reads SVGAGI. The CDR3 has 14 residues. V was clipped by 0 bases and J by 4 bases, with 9 bases between them. The method was immunoSEQ multiplex PCR; TCRdb's version includes in-frame clones alone and lacks a portion of them. The sample shows about 2.2 million clones, about 93% of them seen only once.

This TCR was recovered from a man aged 18 to 30 in good health. Some clones in this sample may be carry-over from other donors' samples. V and J are TRBV6-5 and TRBJ1-2; no clear D gene. Sequencing was carried out using naive CD8+ T cells from PBMCs. The CDR3 is CASSYSRGFYGYTF. The CDR3 nucleotides read TGTGCCAGCAGTTACTCCCGGGGATTCTATGGCTACACCTTC.